This T cell receptor beta chain was found in a study of tumor-infiltrating lymphocytes in primary liver carcinoma. Study-wide background: Tumors measured roughly 4 to 11 cm and were stage T1-T3 N0M0. Samples gave roughly 3.65 to 8 million productive TCRbeta reads, similar across tissue types.

Study-wide findings and caveats: The overlap of tumor-adjacent and tumor-blood pairs was smaller than that of tumor region pairs.

Germline V gene sequence: CDR1 MDHEN, CDR2 SYDVKM. There are 12 residues in the CDR3. Deletions cut 7 bases from V and 9 bases from J, with 15 bases between. Synthesis of TCR beta cDNA was carried out from approximately 470 ng total RNA with a constant-region primer. Amplification in three nested multiplex PCR rounds with slightly modified ARM-PCR gave rise to TCR beta libraries. A C-beta reverse primer and TRBV1-TRBV30 forward primers served in each of the first two PCR rounds, at about 9 cycles apiece. Each CDR3 protein gets one entry after TCRdb re-called the multiplex PCR reads with MiXCR. The sample consists of some 110,000 distinct CDR3 sequences, 60% to 75% of them appearing once. Remarks on this clonotype: No antigen is known for it. A much larger clone lies one base from this, so it may be a read error.

Scientists recovered RNA and DNA together from around 18-30 mg of unsorted bulk tissue. The J gene is TRBJ2-5, the V gene TRBV28; weak D call: TRBD2 (6 bases). The origin of this receptor is an older woman with primary liver carcinoma and hepatitis B virus infection. The material sequenced was liver tumor tissue from sampling region 3. As to subset: tumor region T3, left-lateral pole. CDR3 sequence: CASTIRGEAQYF. The CDR3 DNA reads TGTGCCAGCACTATTCGAGGGGAGGCCCAGTACTTC.